This T cell receptor (beta chain) was sequenced in a study of T cells in Graves' hyperthyroidism and ophthalmopathy. General observations from the study: Model-based prediction identified ophthalmopathy a median 6.5 months prior to its onset.

This clonotype showed up many times. Its antigen is unknown. Researchers amplified the TCR beta CDR3 regions from RNA transcripts. Primed by the HTBI set, a first-round RT-PCR was run on the TCR CDR3. MiXCR, applied by TCRdb to the multiplex PCR reads, yields one record per CDR3 protein. The sample contains about 300,000 distinct CDR3 sequences, around a fifth of which appear only once. Investigators excluded patients with uncontrolled infection, other autoimmune disease, pregnancy or lactation. Based on clinical symptoms, serum thyroxine and TRAb, thyroid ultrasound and orbital computed tomography, diagnoses were reached. Germline-derived CDR1 and CDR2 are SGHAT and FQNNGV. V was trimmed by 3 bases and J by 4 bases, leaving 12 bases between them. This CDR3 is built from 15 residues.

The TCR sequence derives from a middle-aged man with Graves' ophthalmopathy. V is TRBV11-2 and J is TRBJ1-4; no firm D call. The specimen sequenced was blood. CDR3 in DNA: TGTGCCAGCAGCTTTTCAGCGTTAGGTAATGAAAAACTGTTTTTT. Protein: CASSFSALGNEKLFF. The full variable domain, its missing parts supplied by reference TRBV11-2 and TRBJ1-4, is EAGVAQSPRYKIIEKRQSVAFWCNPISGHATLYWYQQILGQGPKLLIQFQNNGVVDDSQLPKDRFSAERLKGVDSTLKIQPAKLEDSAVYLCASSFSALGNEKLFFGSGTQLSVL.